This T cell receptor beta chain came from a study of T cells after yellow fever vaccination. Study results and limitations: It was the secondary response that reached its peak faster, day 5 versus 15, but it was weaker.

With regard to this clonotype: The antigen is undetermined.

Template-switching 5'RACE yielded the TCR cDNA; a universal primer site and UMIs were added in the process. Each CDR3 protein is one row after TCRdb ran MiXCR on the 5' RACE reads. Of some 350,000 distinct CDR3 sequences in the sample, roughly 4% were seen once. This CDR3 has 15 residues. Unmatched junction bases numbered 3, after V lost 0 bases and J lost 3 bases. Germline V gene sequence: CDR1 SGHRS, CDR2 YFSETQ. The origin of this receptor is a man between 18 and 29 years old who received the YFV17D yellow fever vaccine. The rearrangement links TRBV5-1 to TRBJ2-1; the match to TRBD1 covers 7 bases. The starting material was PBMCs, obtained 5 days after the yellow fever booster vaccination. The CDR3 coding sequence is TGCGCCAGCAGCTTGGATCAGGGGGACTACAATGAGCAGTTCTTC. It yields the protein CASSLDQGDYNEQFF.